These 2 T cell receptor beta chains originate from one sample sequenced in a study of shared clonotypes between healthy human individuals (dated by TCRdb to the early 2020s). Receptor amplification or capture employed the immunoSEQ multiplex PCR assay. As stored in TCRdb, this immuneACCESS dataset retains in-frame rearrangements with V and J assigned. A fraction of the clones does not appear; measured against another copy, unresolved V genes explain less than half of the discrepancy, and the remainder lacks a known reason. Within this sample are about 660,000 clones, with 74% of them counted one time only. 1.5% to 2% of the sample is held by the ten biggest clonotypes. Specimen: memory CD4+ T cells sorted from blood. Reading the label with the study, this specimen's cell subset or site is: CD45RA-negative fraction. These receptors originate from a woman in her 30s in good health.

This clone was observed a single time. J is TRBJ1-5 and V is TRBV27; D is unclear. V gave up 3 bases and J gave up 5 bases, with 17 bases separating them. In germline, CDR1 is MNHEY, CDR2 SMNVEV (reference sequence). This CDR3 contains 16 residues. In nucleotides, the CDR3 is TGTGCCAGCAGTTTCGGTCCGGGAAAGGACCATCAGCCCCAGCATTTT. This translates into CASSFGPGKDHQPQHF.

The chain uses TRBV27 and TRBJ2-1; 7 bases map to TRBD2. V was clipped by 6 bases and J by 2 bases; unmatched bases: 10. Germline CDR1 reads MNHEY; CDR2 reads SMNVEV (reference sequence). The CDR3 is 16 residues long. CDR3 region: CASSLRASGAYNEQFF. The CDR3 coding sequence is TGTGCCAGCAGCCTCCGAGCTAGCGGAGCCTACAATGAGCAGTTCTTC.